These T cell receptor beta chains were read from a single sample in a study of blood T cells in healthy people across ages. TCRdb processed the 5' RACE reads anew with MiXCR; each CDR3 protein has one entry. The table records approximately 800,000 distinct CDR3 sequences, around 25% of them present only once. These data are also associated with another study on T cells of mothers and their children.

Sequenced sample: blood. The receptors shown here come from a boy younger than 18 in good health. Each CDR3 is given with its conserved first and last residue. The D gene is left open where the match is weak. Rows give clone size only sometimes, using once, few, many, or a class for an expanded clone.

cdr3_length	v_call	j_call	clone_size	d_call	cdr3_aa	cdr3_nt
14	TRBV7-2	TRBJ2-1	.	.	CASSPKGLLNEQFF	TGTGCCAGCAGCCCCAAGGGACTTCTCAATGAGCAGTTCTTC
13	TRBV29-1	TRBJ2-4	few	TRBD1	CSVETGTKNIQYF	TGCAGCGTCGAGACAGGGACCAAAAACATTCAGTACTTC
14	TRBV2	TRBJ2-1	.	TRBD1	CASRTGQGLHEQFF	TGTGCCAGCAGGACTGGACAGGGCCTGCATGAGCAGTTCTTC
14	TRBV5-1	TRBJ1-2	many	.	CASSEATVNYGYTF	TGCGCCAGCAGCGAGGCGACAGTTAACTATGGCTACACCTTC
13	TRBV7-6	TRBJ1-1	many	.	CASSQGMNTEAFF	TGTGCCAGCAGTCAGGGGATGAACACTGAAGCTTTCTTT
14	TRBV27	TRBJ1-5	few	.	CASSFSGGGQPQHF	TGTGCCAGCAGTTTCTCAGGTGGGGGTCAGCCCCAGCATTTT
18	TRBV4-2	TRBJ2-7	.	.	CASSHDSVGGLSSGEQYF	TGTGCCAGCAGCCATGACAGCGTGGGGGGACTCTCCTCTGGGGAGCAGTACTTC
17	TRBV5-1	TRBJ2-4	.	.	CASSLLPGASDKNIQYF	TGCGCCAGCAGCTTGTTGCCTGGGGCTAGCGATAAAAACATTCAGTACTTC
16	TRBV9	TRBJ2-5	.	.	CASSVGDSGDGETQYF	TGTGCCAGCAGCGTGGGGGATTCAGGGGATGGGGAGACCCAGTACTTC
14	TRBV10-3	TRBJ1-1	.	.	CAIRVRTADWEAFF	TGTGCCATCAGGGTCAGGACGGCAGATTGGGAGGCTTTCTTT
14	TRBV27	TRBJ2-7	few	TRBD1	CASSLSRQGFEQYF	TGTGCCAGCAGTTTGTCCAGACAGGGGTTCGAGCAGTACTTC
15	TRBV11-2	TRBJ1-2	few	.	CASSSQRRRGGGYTF	TGTGCCAGCAGCTCCCAACGTCGACGAGGTGGTGGCTACACCTTC
15	TRBV7-3	TRBJ2-5	.	.	CASSPQRGRSETQYF	TGTGCCAGCAGCCCCCAGAGGGGAAGGTCGGAGACCCAGTACTTC
15	TRBV6-6	TRBJ1-2	few	.	CASSSKGRTGYGYTF	TGTGCCAGCAGTTCCAAGGGACGGACTGGGTATGGCTACACCTTC
14	TRBV12-3/TRBV12-4	TRBJ2-7	few	TRBD1	CASSPGQEHYEQYF	TGTGCCAGCAGTCCAGGACAGGAACACTACGAGCAGTACTTC
14	TRBV6-2/TRBV6-3	TRBJ1-5	.	.	CASSKGRQNQPQHF	TGTGCCAGCAGTAAGGGACGTCAAAATCAGCCCCAGCATTTT
13	TRBV11-2	TRBJ1-2	.	.	CASSSLERDGYTF	TGTGCCAGCAGCTCACTAGAGCGGGACGGCTACACCTTC
13	TRBV3-1	TRBJ2-5	.	.	CASSQDIRETQYF	TGTGCCAGCAGCCAAGACATCAGGGAGACCCAGTACTTC
14	TRBV12-3/TRBV12-4	TRBJ2-7	few	TRBD1	CASSRGTGAYEQYF	TGTGCCAGCAGTCGGGGGACAGGGGCCTACGAGCAGTACTTC
14	TRBV6-1	TRBJ1-4	few	.	CASLSRQFNEKLFF	TGTGCCAGCCTCTCCAGGCAATTTAATGAAAAACTGTTTTTT
16	TRBV25-1	TRBJ2-3	few	.	CASSPWGRSSTDTQYF	TGTGCCAGCAGCCCGTGGGGGAGATCTAGCACAGATACGCAGTATTTT
15	TRBV9	TRBJ2-7	few	.	CASSVDQARGYEQYF	TGTGCCAGCAGCGTAGATCAGGCCAGGGGCTACGAGCAGTACTTC
16	TRBV3-1	TRBJ2-5	.	TRBD2	CASSQGVAGNQETQYF	TGTGCCAGCAGCCAAGGGGTAGCGGGGAACCAAGAGACCCAGTACTTC
12	TRBV20-1	TRBJ1-1	.	TRBD1	CSATDRRPEAFF	TGCAGTGCCACGGACAGGCGTCCTGAAGCTTTCTTT
15	TRBV11-1	TRBJ2-1	.	TRBD2	CASSPSGGQDNEQFF	TGTGCCAGCAGCCCAAGCGGGGGCCAGGACAATGAGCAGTTCTTC
13	TRBV5-1	TRBJ2-7	few	TRBD1	CASSLRGLKEQYF	TGCGCCAGCAGCCTCAGGGGGCTTAAGGAGCAGTACTTC
14	TRBV2	TRBJ1-2	.	TRBD1	CVSRGDGANYGYTF	TGTGTCAGCAGGGGGGACGGAGCTAACTATGGCTACACCTTC
15	TRBV10-2	TRBJ2-4	.	.	CASSDNRDDKNIQYF	TGCGCCAGCAGTGACAACAGGGACGACAAAAACATTCAGTACTTC
16	TRBV5-6	TRBJ1-1	.	TRBD1	CASSPFWTGSNTEAFF	TGTGCCAGCAGCCCTTTCTGGACAGGGTCGAACACTGAAGCTTTCTTT
14	TRBV7-9	TRBJ2-7	.	.	CASSRDTIVHEQYF	TGTGCCAGCAGCCGGGACACCATTGTCCACGAGCAGTACTTC
16	TRBV20-1	TRBJ2-7	many	TRBD2	CSASDGGAGDSYEQYF	TGCAGTGCTTCGGACGGCGGAGCGGGGGACTCCTACGAGCAGTACTTC
15	TRBV29-1	TRBJ2-5	.	TRBD1	CSGVLDRDLQETQYF	TGCAGCGGAGTATTGGACAGGGACTTACAAGAGACCCAGTACTTC
14	TRBV10-3	TRBJ1-1	.	.	CAISEGTGNTEAFF	TGTGCCATCAGTGAGGGGACTGGGAACACTGAAGCTTTCTTT
12	TRBV11-2	TRBJ2-5	.	.	CASSPHQETQYF	TGTGCCAGCAGCCCACACCAAGAGACCCAGTACTTC
16	TRBV4-1	TRBJ2-1	few	TRBD2	CASSQIGLAGYNEQFF	TGCGCCAGCAGCCAAATCGGACTAGCGGGTTACAATGAGCAGTTCTTC
13	TRBV25-1	TRBJ1-1	.	.	CASMPELNTEAFF	TGTGCCAGCATGCCAGAACTGAACACTGAAGCTTTCTTT
14	TRBV29-1	TRBJ2-4	few	TRBD1	CSVRDRVGKNIQYF	TGCAGCGTGAGGGACAGGGTTGGCAAAAACATTCAGTACTTC
17	TRBV6-1	TRBJ2-7	few	TRBD2	CASSAPSSGGYSYEQYF	TGTGCCAGCAGTGCGCCGTCTAGCGGGGGGTACTCCTACGAGCAGTACTTC
12	TRBV10-1	TRBJ1-1	.	.	CASRQKRTEAFF	TGCGCCTCCAGGCAAAAGAGGACTGAAGCTTTCTTT
14	TRBV12-3/TRBV12-4	TRBJ1-1	few	.	CASRTGVMNAEAFF	TGTGCCAGCAGAACTGGAGTCATGAACGCTGAAGCTTTCTTT
13	TRBV20-1	TRBJ2-3	few	.	CSAKLTSTDTQYF	TGCAGTGCTAAGCTTACCAGCACAGATACGCAGTATTTT
12	TRBV29-1	TRBJ2-5	.	.	CSGGEAHRAQYF	TGCAGCGGAGGCGAGGCCCATAGGGCCCAGTACTTC
17	TRBV11-2	TRBJ2-1	.	.	CASSYDGTTFSGHEQFF	TGTGCCAGCAGCTACGACGGGACAACCTTCTCCGGTCATGAGCAGTTCTTC